A selection of T cell receptor beta chains follows, all from one sample in a study of Tregs in tolerant kidney transplant recipients. Repertoires were generated with immunoSEQ multiplex PCR, while TCRdb's copy carries only in-frame clones and drops some. The data show about 55,000 clones, with over 80% seen just once and roughly 15% held by the top ten. Here the sequenced sample was CD8+ T cells from blood (PBMCs), taken 24 months after the transplant. The receptors derive from a human patient who received a combined kidney and bone marrow transplant. The graft donor may have contributed some T cells. The CDR3 runs from the conserved cysteine through the conserved F or W. A D gene is named only where the DNA matches it firmly. The listing skips clone size in some rows; elsewhere it reads once, few, many or a size class.

j_gene | d_gene | abundance | v_gene | CDR3aa | CDR3nt
TRBJ1-2 | TRBD1 | NA | TRBV7-3 | CASSLVPRDRDSNYGYTF | TGTGCCAGCAGCTTAGTTCCCCGGGACAGAGACTCTAACTATGGCTACACCTTC
TRBJ2-1 | NA | NA | TRBV12-2 | CASRPHGLAGYNEQFF | TGTGCAAGTCGCCCCCACGGACTAGCGGGGTACAATGAGCAGTTCTTC
TRBJ2-1 | TRBD2 | once | TRBV7-6 | CASSFGGRAEFNEQFF | TGTGCCAGCAGCTTCGGCGGGAGGGCCGAGTTTAATGAGCAGTTCTTC
TRBJ2-7 | NA | few | TRBV27 | CASSFGGASYEQYF | TGTGCCAGCAGTTTTGGAGGGGCATCCTACGAGCAGTACTTC
TRBJ2-7 | NA | few | TRBV4-3 | CASSHNRAYEQYF | TGCGCCAGCAGCCATAATCGCGCCTACGAGCAGTACTTC
TRBJ2-7 | NA | NA | TRBV9 | CASSVGQTKPFPYEQYF | TGTGCCAGCAGCGTTGGACAGACTAAACCTTTCCCCTACGAGCAGTACTTC
TRBJ2-5 | NA | NA | TRBV5-6 | CASSAQGRLRTQYF | TGTGCCAGCAGCGCACAGGGTCGCTTACGGACCCAGTACTTC
TRBJ2-7 | NA | NA | TRBV4-3 | CASSQDRAVYEQYF | TGCGCCAGCAGCCAAGATAGAGCGGTCTACGAGCAGTACTTC
TRBJ2-5 | NA | NA | TRBV2 | CASSEGRLEQETQYF | TGTGCCAGCAGTGAAGGGAGGCTAGAGCAAGAGACCCAGTACTTC
TRBJ1-5 | TRBD1 | NA | TRBV4-1 | CASSRGQGGGQPQHF | TGCGCCAGCAGCCGCGGACAGGGTGGAGGTCAGCCCCAGCATTTT
TRBJ1-3 | NA | NA | TRBV7-9 | CASSLAGGLTGNTIYF | TGTGCCAGCAGCTTAGCGGGGGGGCTGACTGGAAACACCATATATTTT
TRBJ2-3 | NA | NA | TRBV11-2 | CASSLGRGTDTQYF | TGTGCCAGCAGCTTAGGAAGGGGTACAGATACGCAGTATTTT
TRBJ2-1 | NA | NA | TRBV6-5 | CASSLPGLINEQFF | TGTGCCAGCAGTTTGCCGGGACTTATCAATGAGCAGTTCTTC
TRBJ1-1 | TRBD1 | NA | TRBV7-9 | CASSPRQGWTEAFF | TGTGCCAGCAGCCCCAGACAGGGATGGACTGAAGCTTTCTTT
TRBJ1-2 | NA | NA | TRBV15 | CATSRGGVGYTF | TGTGCCACCAGCAGGGGAGGGGTTGGCTACACCTTC
TRBJ2-1 | TRBD1 | NA | TRBV7-3 | CASSPGQGPDYEQFF | TGCGCCAGCAGCCCGGGACAGGGTCCCGATTATGAGCAGTTCTTC
TRBJ1-2 | NA | NA | TRBV28 | CACGGNYGYTF | TGTGCCTGCGGGGGAAACTATGGCTACACCTTC
TRBJ2-5 | NA | once | TRBV27 | CASSQLGSQETQYF | TGTGCCAGCAGTCAACTAGGCTCCCAAGAGACCCAGTACTTC
TRBJ2-3 | NA | NA | TRBV6-4 | CAPGGPGKVPTDTQYF | TGTGCCCCTGGCGGGCCTGGTAAGGTCCCCACAGATACGCAGTATTTT
TRBJ1-4 | TRBD1 | NA | TRBV7-2 | CASSPNIGQGIYEKLFF | TGTGCCAGCAGCCCGAACATCGGACAGGGTATTTACGAAAAACTGTTTTTT
TRBJ2-7 | NA | NA | TRBV6-4 | CASSGGGNSPYEQYF | TGTGCCAGCAGTGGAGGAGGCAATTCTCCCTACGAGCAGTACTTC
TRBJ2-1 | NA | NA | TRBV6-9 | CASSYGVGLYNEQFF | TGTGCCAGCAGTTACGGGGTGGGACTTTACAATGAGCAGTTCTTC
TRBJ2-1 | NA | NA | TRBV19 | CASSIIAGIYNEQFF | TGTGCCAGTAGTATAATCGCGGGGATCTACAATGAGCAGTTCTTC
TRBJ2-7 | TRBD2 | NA | TRBV27 | CASSIGPSGNYEQYF | TGTGCCAGCAGCATTGGGCCTAGCGGGAACTACGAGCAGTACTTC
TRBJ2-7 | NA | NA | TRBV11-1 | CASSLATTYEQYF | TGTGCCAGCAGCTTAGCTACAACCTACGAGCAGTACTTC
TRBJ2-1 | NA | NA | TRBV27 | CASSLVGGAVNEQFF | TGTGCCAGCAGTTTAGTTGGGGGGGCGGTCAATGAGCAGTTCTTC
TRBJ2-1 | TRBD2 | NA | TRBV5-1 | CASSLESSGGARNEQFF | TGCGCCAGCAGCTTGGAATCTAGCGGGGGGGCCCGGAATGAGCAGTTCTTC
TRBJ2-7 | TRBD1 | once | TRBV6-5 | CASSYSSRGLSYEQYF | TGTGCCAGCAGTTACTCGTCCAGGGGGCTCTCCTACGAGCAGTACTTC
TRBJ2-7 | TRBD1 | NA | TRBV29-1 | CSVENPDRAHEQYF | TGCAGCGTTGAAAACCCGGACAGGGCCCACGAGCAGTACTTC
TRBJ1-2 | NA | NA | TRBV9 | CASSVGEGFNYGYTF | TGTGCCAGCAGCGTAGGGGAGGGGTTCAACTATGGCTACACCTTC
TRBJ2-7 | TRBD1 | NA | TRBV7-6 | CASSLEGTVYYEQYF | TGTGCCAGCAGCTTAGAAGGGACAGTCTACTACGAGCAGTACTTC
TRBJ2-1 | TRBD2 | NA | TRBV4-3 | CASSQVPLLAGGNNEQFF | TGCGCCAGCAGCCAAGTTCCACTTCTAGCGGGAGGTAACAATGAGCAGTTCTTC
TRBJ1-2 | TRBD1 | NA | TRBV5-6 | CASSTGQGLATF | TGTGCCAGCAGCACCGGACAGGGGTTAGCAACCTTC
TRBJ2-7 | NA | NA | TRBV15 | CATSPTTSGSYEQYF | TGTGCCACCAGCCCCACGACTAGTGGGTCCTACGAGCAGTACTTC
TRBJ2-5 | TRBD2 | NA | TRBV9 | CASSASGSPTETQYF | TGTGCCAGCAGCGCTAGCGGGAGCCCCACAGAGACCCAGTACTTC
TRBJ1-2 | TRBD1 | NA | TRBV30 | CAWSGGGNVYGYTF | TGTGCCTGGAGTGGAGGGGGCAACGTATATGGCTACACCTTC
TRBJ2-7 | NA | NA | TRBV13 | CASSTDNEQYF | TGTGCCAGCAGCACAGACAACGAGCAGTACTTC
TRBJ2-6 | NA | NA | TRBV21-1 | CASNKAPSQGWSPSGANVLTF | TGTGCCAGCAACAAAGCCCCCTCACAGGGGTGGTCTCCATCTGGGGCCAACGTCCTGACTTTC
TRBJ2-1 | TRBD2 | once | TRBV4-3 | CASSQGVAGGYNEQFF | TGCGCCAGCAGCCAAGGTGTAGCGGGGGGCTACAATGAGCAGTTCTTC
TRBJ2-1 | TRBD2 | NA | TRBV10-3 | CAIKTSGGSYNEQFF | TGTGCCATCAAGACTAGCGGAGGGAGCTACAATGAGCAGTTCTTC
TRBJ1-2 | NA | NA | TRBV18 | CASSPGSFNRNYGYTF | TGTGCCAGCTCACCAGGGAGTTTTAATCGGAACTATGGCTACACCTTC
TRBJ2-2 | NA | few | TRBV4-3 | CASSPQEPLEAGELFF | TGCGCCAGCAGCCCACAGGAACCCCTAGAAGCCGGGGAGCTGTTTTTT
TRBJ1-2 | TRBD1 | NA | TRBV30 | CAWSAPGQSVVYGYTF | TGTGCCTGGAGTGCGCCGGGACAGAGTGTTGTCTATGGCTACACCTTC
TRBJ1-5 | TRBD1 | once | TRBV7-9 | CASSLDDREDGNQPQHF | TGTGCCAGCAGCTTAGATGACAGGGAGGACGGCAATCAGCCCCAGCATTTT
TRBJ2-7 | TRBD2 | NA | TRBV28 | CASSWWLRDYHEQYF | TGTGCCAGCAGTTGGTGGCTCCGGGACTATCACGAGCAGTACTTC